This T cell receptor beta chain was captured in a study of human T cells and chemical hapten exposure. At the level of the study: Upper-back patch tests with 0.01% DPC were read at 6 days.

Time point described: pre-sensitization, week 0. Treatment described: therapeutic diphenylcyclopropenone sensitization with weekly scalp DPC. This clonotype appeared many times. Trimming took off 6 bases at V and 5 bases at J, with 16 bases between the two ends. This CDR3 spans 14 amino acids. Library preparation tagged each individual cDNA molecule with a unique molecular identifier. In TCRdb, the RACE reads were re-called with MiXCR into one record per CDR3 protein. The table records about 250,000 distinct CDR3 sequences, roughly 7.7% of them present only once. Here the sequenced sample was whole blood, taken in connection with sensitization to the hapten diphenylcyclopropenone (DPC). This clonotype was sampled from a man aged 18 to 35 with alopecia areata. Some clones in this sample may be carry-over from other donors' samples. This rearrangement joins TRBV12-3 or TRBV12-4 to TRBJ2-5; D possibly corresponds to TRBD1 (6 bases). CDR3 coding DNA: TGTGCCAGCAGACAAGACAGGTCCGGGGAGACCCAGTACTTC. Its protein is CASRQDRSGETQYF.